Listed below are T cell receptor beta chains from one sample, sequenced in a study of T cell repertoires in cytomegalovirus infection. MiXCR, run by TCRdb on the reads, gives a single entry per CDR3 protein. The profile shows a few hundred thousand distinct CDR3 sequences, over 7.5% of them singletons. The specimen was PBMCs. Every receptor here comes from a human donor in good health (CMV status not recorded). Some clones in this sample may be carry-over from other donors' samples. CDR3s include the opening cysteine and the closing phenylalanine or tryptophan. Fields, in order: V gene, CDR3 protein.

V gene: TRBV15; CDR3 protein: CATSRDSLGQPPQHF
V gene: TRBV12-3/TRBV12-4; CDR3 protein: CASSSTGGPADTQYF
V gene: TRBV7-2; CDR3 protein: CASSPRAEGGGYTF
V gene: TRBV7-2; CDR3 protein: CASSLDFRGDQPQHF
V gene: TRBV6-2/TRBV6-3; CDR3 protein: CASNRGGADTQYF
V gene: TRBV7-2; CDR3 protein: CASSSRDRAGNEQFF
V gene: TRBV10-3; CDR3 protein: CAISEGGNEQFF
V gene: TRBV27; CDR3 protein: CASSLRLAGTFGQYF
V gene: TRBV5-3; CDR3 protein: CASSPRDLSYNEQFF
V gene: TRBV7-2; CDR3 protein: CASSLTPAPSSNQPQHF
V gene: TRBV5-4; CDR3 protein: CASRHLGNTEAFF
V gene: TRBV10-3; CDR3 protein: CAISAYRDSEEYF
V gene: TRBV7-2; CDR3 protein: CASSLVLGTGELFF
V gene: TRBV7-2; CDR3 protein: CASSSPGRSETQYF
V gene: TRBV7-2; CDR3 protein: CASSLWQPLQETQYF
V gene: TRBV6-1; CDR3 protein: CASRRASSGSYEQYF
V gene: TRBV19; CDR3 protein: CASSIEGEGFNQPQHF
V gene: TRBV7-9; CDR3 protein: CASSLDDSRNEQFF
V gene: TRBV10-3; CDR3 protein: CAISELGELFF
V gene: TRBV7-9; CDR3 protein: CASSPPGGAYEQYF
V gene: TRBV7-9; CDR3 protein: CASSYLDGPGNTIYF
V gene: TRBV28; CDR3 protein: CASSSTWRGADGELFF
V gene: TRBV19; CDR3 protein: CASVERTSYHNEQFF
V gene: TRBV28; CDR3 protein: CASRLNFEQFF
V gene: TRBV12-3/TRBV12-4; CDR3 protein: CASSFGLAGMDTQYF
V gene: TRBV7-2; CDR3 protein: CASSLRGEPGQGSRETQYF
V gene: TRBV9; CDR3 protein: CASSPPWGTEAFF
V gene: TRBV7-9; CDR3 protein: CASSFAGSSGNTIYF
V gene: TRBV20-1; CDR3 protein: CSAIKAGPGETQYF
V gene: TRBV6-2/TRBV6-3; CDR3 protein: CASSPRTGGYSNQPQHF
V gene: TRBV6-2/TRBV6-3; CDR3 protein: CASSYTLGYNEQFF
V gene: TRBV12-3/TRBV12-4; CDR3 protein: CASIAGGAFF
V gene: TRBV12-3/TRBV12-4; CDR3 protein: CASSPGVFWFF
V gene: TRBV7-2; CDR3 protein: CASSVQANYGYTF
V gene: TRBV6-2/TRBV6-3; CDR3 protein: CASSYYWTEQFF
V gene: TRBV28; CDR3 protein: CAIGTGPYEQYF
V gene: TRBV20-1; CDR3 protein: CSARGTSGSLISYNEQFF
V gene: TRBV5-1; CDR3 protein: CASTPTGRTTEAFF
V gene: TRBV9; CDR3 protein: CASSVYQQTSFTDTQYF
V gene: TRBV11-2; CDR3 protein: CASTLVGTDQETQYF
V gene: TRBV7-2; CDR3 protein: CASSPDLGREKLFF
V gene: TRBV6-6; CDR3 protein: CASSVVGQGASQPQHF
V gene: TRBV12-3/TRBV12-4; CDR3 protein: CASSLEGSRTDTQYF
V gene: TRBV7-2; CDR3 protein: CASSPSGTDMNTEAFF
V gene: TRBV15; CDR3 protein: CATRPGPFLSQPQHF
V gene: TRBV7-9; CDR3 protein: CASSSYSGESSYEQYF
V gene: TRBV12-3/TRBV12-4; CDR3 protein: CASSSTSLAKNIQYF
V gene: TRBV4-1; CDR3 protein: CASSRRDLGAEAFF